Listed here is a single T cell receptor (beta chain). Per germline, CDR1 SGHNT and CDR2 YYREEE (reference sequence). V dropped 6 bases and J dropped 3; count of bases not matched to a gene: 9. The CDR3 consists of 16 residues. These data originate in a study of blood T cell repertoires in COVID-19. Study overall: Spain, Italy and the United States supplied samples that represented acute and convalescent COVID-19.

Assay used: immunoSEQ multiplex PCR; TCRdb lists only in-frame clones, some missing. The sample gives about 34,000 clones, 80% to 90% of which show up once; around 15% is in the top ten. This clonotype originated in a man in his 60s with active COVID-19. The chain carries TRBV5-4 and TRBJ2-2; 9 bases agree with TRBD1. Specimen: peripheral blood. This chain's CDR3 is CASTIGGTGYTGELFF. Here the CDR3 DNA reads TGTGCCAGCACCATTGGCGGGACAGGGTACACCGGGGAGCTGTTTTTT.